These T cell receptor beta chains were read from a single sample in a study of shared clonotypes between healthy human individuals. Only in-frame clones appear in the TCRdb table, and some are missing; sequencing was by immunoSEQ multiplex PCR. The repertoire holds approximately 1,000,000 clones, with around 78% as singletons. The sequencing input was memory CD4+ T cells from PBMCs. The receptors derive from a man younger than 35 in good health. Some clones in this sample may be carry-over from other donors' samples. CDR3s include the opening cysteine and the closing phenylalanine or tryptophan. A D gene is named only where the DNA matches it firmly. Rows may omit the clone size; those that give it use once, few, many or a size class.

NA TRBJ1-3 NA TRBV5-4 TGTGCCAGCAGCGAGACTCAGGGATCCGGAAACACCATATATTTT CASSETQGSGNTIYF
TRBD1 TRBJ1-2 NA TRBV15 TGTGCCACCAGCCCCAGGGGGAACTATGGCTACACCTTC CATSPRGNYGYTF
NA TRBJ1-5 NA TRBV2 TGTGCCACTGAGGGGGACTTGGGTCAGCCCCAGCATTTT CATEGDLGQPQHF
NA TRBJ2-1 NA TRBV6-5 TGTGCCAGCAGTGGACGATTAAGCTCCTACAATGAGCAGTTCTTC CASSGRLSSYNEQFF
NA TRBJ1-1 NA TRBV18 TGTGCCAGCTCACCCCAGGGGAGGAACACTGAAGCTTTCTTT CASSPQGRNTEAFF
NA TRBJ2-7 NA TRBV5-6 TGTGCCAGCAGCTCGACTAGGGTGGGCTACGAGCAGTACTTC CASSSTRVGYEQYF
TRBD2 TRBJ2-1 few TRBV7-9 TGTGCCAGCAGACCCCCGACTAGCGGGACGGCGGCTGAGCAGTTCTTC CASRPPTSGTAAEQFF
TRBD1 TRBJ1-4 NA TRBV19 TGTGCCAGTAACACACCGGGACAGGGGGGCGAAAAACTGTTTTTT CASNTPGQGGEKLFF
NA TRBJ1-2 NA TRBV7-9 TGTGCCAGCAGCTTAGTGTGGGGCAGGGCTAACTATGGCTACACCTTC CASSLVWGRANYGYTF
TRBD1 TRBJ1-3 NA TRBV11-2 TGTGCCAGCAGCAGACCTAATCAGGACAGGGAGGGGAGAAACACCATATATTTT CASSRPNQDREGRNTIYF
NA TRBJ2-1 few TRBV5-4 TGTGCCAGCAGCTCCCGCAGGCACTCCTACAATGAGCAGTTCTTC CASSSRRHSYNEQFF
NA TRBJ1-2 once TRBV6-5 TGTGCCAGCAGTTACCCGGGCGCAGGCTCCTATGGCTACACCTTC CASSYPGAGSYGYTF